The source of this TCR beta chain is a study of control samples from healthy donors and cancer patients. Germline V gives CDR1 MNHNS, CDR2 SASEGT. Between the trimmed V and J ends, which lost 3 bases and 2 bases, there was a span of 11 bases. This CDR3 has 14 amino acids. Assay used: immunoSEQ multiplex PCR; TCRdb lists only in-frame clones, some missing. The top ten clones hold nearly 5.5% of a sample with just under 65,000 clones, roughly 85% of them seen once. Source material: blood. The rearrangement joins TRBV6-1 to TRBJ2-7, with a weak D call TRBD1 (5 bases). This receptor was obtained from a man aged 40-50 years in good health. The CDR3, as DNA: TGTGCCAGCAGTGACACAGGCTTTACCTACGAGCAGTACTTC. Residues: CASSDTGFTYEQYF.